These 18 T cell receptor beta chains originate from one sample sequenced in a study of beta chain features in type 1 diabetes. General study points: Shorter TCRB CDR3s, moderately but significantly so, were found in Type 1 diabetes patients in all four CD4+ subsets.

For these TCRs, the target antigens are not known. cDNA synthesis used the whole RNA isolate, giving expressed TCRB sequences. Assay used: immunoSEQ multiplex PCR; TCRdb lists only in-frame clones, some missing. The table lists approximately 41,000 clones, approximately 62% of them singletons, with less than 2% in the top ten. The sequenced sample was Tregs from blood. The receptors here all came from a man aged 25-45 years with type 1 diabetes. Some clones in this sample may be carry-over from other donors' samples.

The chain combines TRBV7-3 with TRBJ2-2, with 15 bases identical to TRBD2. Germline assignment: CDR1 SGHTA and CDR2 FQGTGA. The CDR3 covers 18 residues. J was trimmed by 6 bases and V by 5 bases; bases with no gene match: 10. CDR3 sequence: CASSLFGTSGGTAGELFF. The CDR3 nucleotides read TGTGCCAGCAGCCTATTCGGGACTAGCGGGGGGACGGCCGGGGAGCTGTTTTTT.

This clone was counted between two and nine times. The chain carries TRBV30 and TRBJ1-5; maybe TRBD1 (6 bases). The V and J ends lost 1 base and 4 bases respectively, with 11 bases between them. Germline CDR1 and CDR2: GTSNPN and SVGIG (reference sequence). CDR3 length: 14 amino acids. CDR3: CAWSGGTLNQPQHF. DNA of the CDR3: TGTGCCTGGAGTGGAGGGACATTAAATCAGCCCCAGCATTTT.

CDR3 nucleotide sequence: TGTGCCAGCAGTTTGGCGACAGAGCAGTACTTC. It translates to CASSLATEQYF. The rearrangement links TRBV26 to TRBJ2-7; the listed D gene, TRBD1, was not tested against the DNA. TRBV26 is flagged as a pseudogene. The length of the CDR3 is 11 residues.

This rearrangement joins TRBV4-1 to TRBJ2-2, with D possibly being TRBD1 (7 bases). Germline assignment: CDR1 MGHRA and CDR2 YSYEKL. Trimming took 3 bases from V and 0 from J, leaving 11 bases between them. CDR3 length equals 16 residues. CDR3 nucleotides: TGCGCCAGCAGCCATCGCGGGACAGCGAACACCGGGGAGCTGTTTTTT. Residues: CASSHRGTANTGELFF.

This sequence joins TRBV6-6 and TRBJ2-5; no definite D call. Germline V CDR1 and CDR2: MNHNY, SVGAGI (reference sequence). The V and J ends lost 5 bases and 1 base respectively, with 2 bases between them. CDR3 size: 11 residues. CDR3 DNA sequence: TGTGCCAGCAGTCTCCAAGAGACCCAGTACTTC. Translated: CASSLQETQYF.

V gene TRBV9 combines with J gene TRBJ1-1; D not resolved. V lost 3 bases and J 6 bases, leaving 6 bases between the germline ends. Germline assignment: CDR1 SGDLS and CDR2 YYNGEE. The CDR3 is made up of 11 amino acids. CDR3 coding DNA: TGTGCCAGCAGCGGTCCGGCTGAAGCTTTCTTT. It encodes CASSGPAEAFF.

The chain has TRBV2 and TRBJ2-1, with 8 bases that match TRBD2. This CDR3 contains 15 residues. With V trimmed by 7 bases and J by 7 bases, 12 bases remained unmatched. In germline, CDR1 is SNHLY, CDR2 FYNNEI. The CDR3 is CASTVRIAGLNEQFF. The DNA of the CDR3 is TGTGCCAGCACCGTTCGGATAGCGGGGTTGAATGAGCAGTTCTTC.

V and J are TRBV7-8 and TRBJ2-3; TRBD2 aligns across 9 bases. V lost 4 bases and J lost 4; bases outside the gene matches: 6. The V gene's germline CDR1 is SGHVS and CDR2 FQNEAQ. CDR3 length: 15 residues. The CDR3 region has the DNA TGTGCCAGCAGCTCGAGCGGGGGGCGGGCAGATACGCAGTATTTT. Its translation is CASSSSGGRADTQYF.

The chain links TRBV5-6 to TRBJ1-2; 10 nucleotides agree with TRBD1. Germline CDR1 is SGHDT and CDR2 is YYEEEE. The CDR3 runs to 13 residues. With V trimmed by 4 bases and J by 6 bases, 3 bases remained unmatched. The chain's CDR3 is CASSRGTGDGYTF. CDR3 DNA sequence: TGTGCCAGCAGCCGAGGGACAGGGGATGGCTACACCTTC. The entire variable domain, with the rest obtained from reference TRBV5-6 and TRBJ1-2, is as follows: DAGVTQSPTHLIKTRGQQVTLRCSPKSGHDTVSWYQQALGQGPQFIFQYYEEEERQRGNFPDRFSGHQFPNYSSELNVNALLLGDSALYLCASSRGTGDGYTFGSGTRLTVV.

This clone was recorded only once. The rearrangement links TRBV7-9 to TRBJ2-1; 8 positions match TRBD1. The V and J ends lost 2 bases and 4 bases, in that order; junction bases with no gene match: 10. The V gene's germline CDR1 is SEHNR and CDR2 FQNEAQ (reference sequence). CDR3 length: 17 amino acids. In DNA form, the CDR3 reads TGTGCCAGCAGCTTATCGGGCCTGGACAGGGTATACAATGAGCAGTTCTTC. This translates into CASSLSGLDRVYNEQFF.

The chain joins TRBV5-4 to TRBJ2-2; D gene unclear. There are 14 residues in the CDR3. Germline assignment: CDR1 SGHNT and CDR2 YYREEE (reference sequence). Trimming took off 0 bases at V and 6 bases at J, with 9 bases between the two ends. CDR3 sequence (DNA): TGTGCCAGCAGCTTGGGTGTTAGCTCCGGGGAGCTGTTTTTT. Its translation: CASSLGVSSGELFF. Complete variable domain (other parts from reference TRBV5-4 and TRBJ2-2): ETGVTQSPTHLIKTRGQQVTLRCSSQSGHNTVSWYQQALGQGPQFIFQYYREEENGRGNFPPRFSGLQFPNYSSELNVNALELDDSALYLCASSLGVSSGELFFGEGSRLTVL.

This clone was seen a single time. The V call is TRBV27, the J call TRBJ2-5, with 7 bases that match TRBD1. Germline CDR1 reads MNHEY; CDR2 reads SMNVEV (reference sequence). V gave up 4 bases and J gave up 9 bases; unmatched junction bases: 5. The CDR3 is made up of 12 amino acids. The CDR3 here is CASSSPRGSQYF. The CDR3 DNA is TGTGCCAGCAGTTCCCCCAGGGGGTCCCAGTACTTC.

V and J are TRBV19 and TRBJ1-6, with 9 bases identical to TRBD1. Germline lookup yields CDR1 LNHDA and CDR2 SQIVND (reference sequence). This CDR3 comprises 14 residues. Trimming cost V 6 bases and J 9 bases; bases outside gene matches: 6. The CDR3 spells CASRAQGAGSPLHF. The CDR3 DNA sequence: TGTGCCAGTAGGGCACAGGGGGCCGGTTCACCCCTCCACTTT.

This clone turned up a few times. The chain carries TRBV5-1 and TRBJ1-5, with TRBD1 identical over 7 bases. V was pared by 4 bases and J by 0 bases, with 7 bases of the junction left unmatched. Per germline, CDR1 SGHRS and CDR2 YFSETQ. This CDR3 has 16 amino acids. DNA of the CDR3: TGCGCCAGCAGCCACAGGGGCCGCTATAGCAATCAGCCCCAGCATTTT. This gives the protein CASSHRGRYSNQPQHF.

The chain has TRBV6-5 and TRBJ1-5; tentatively, D is TRBD1 (5 bases). CDR3 length equals 14 residues. Per the germline V gene, CDR1 is MNHEY and CDR2 is SVGAGI. The ends were cut back, 1 base at V and 5 bases at J, with 9 bases in the middle. The CDR3 bases are TGTGCCAGCAGTTACTTCAGGGTAGATCAGCCCCAGCATTTT. Protein product: CASSYFRVDQPQHF.

The V call is TRBV14, the J call TRBJ1-2, with TRBD1 identical over 7 bases. Germline CDR1 and CDR2: SGHDN and FVKESK. The junction had 0 bases not matched to a gene; V was cut back by 3 bases and J by 5 bases. This CDR3 spans 12 amino acids. CDR3 sequence: CASSQGQYGYTF. The CDR3 region has the DNA TGTGCCAGCAGCCAGGGACAGTATGGCTACACCTTC.

This clone was recorded a few times. The chain employs TRBV4-3 and TRBJ1-1; D is possibly TRBD1 (5 bases). The CDR3 spans 15 residues. Germline V gives CDR1 LGHNA, CDR2 YSLEER. Trimming took 0 bases from V and 4 from J, leaving 12 bases between them. This chain's CDR3 is CASSQEEQGSTEAFF. Written as DNA, the CDR3 is TGCGCCAGCAGCCAAGAAGAGCAGGGCTCCACTGAAGCTTTCTTT.

J is TRBJ1-5 and V is TRBV11-2, with 9 bases fitting TRBD1. Unmatched junction bases numbered 6, after V lost 5 bases and J lost 1 base. CDR3 size: 16 residues. From germline, CDR1 is SGHAT and CDR2 FQNNGV. In DNA, the CDR3 is TGTGCCAGCAGCATAACAGGGGGCCCAAGCAATCAGCCCCAGCATTTT. It yields the protein CASSITGGPSNQPQHF.